This is a list of T cell receptor beta chains from one sample in a study of cytomegalovirus exposure and HLA in healthy donors. TCRdb's table, derived via immunoSEQ multiplex PCR, lists solely in-frame clones and lacks some. In the table there are about 130,000 clones, over 70% of which are singletons. Sequenced sample: PBMCs. These TCRs come from a man aged 30 to 39 in good health and CMV-seronegative. CDR3s include the opening cysteine and the closing phenylalanine or tryptophan. D genes are given only for firm matches. Some rows mark clone size as missing; the rest say once, few, many or name a class of expanded clone.

size | D | J | V | DNA | CDR3
NA | TRBD2 | TRBJ2-1 | TRBV6-5 | TGTGCCAGCAGTCAGGGACTAGCGTACAATGAGCAGTTCTTC | CASSQGLAYNEQFF
few | NA | TRBJ1-1 | TRBV7-9 | TGTGCCAGCAGCTTAGCTGACGGGATCACTGAAGCTTTCTTT | CASSLADGITEAFF
NA | NA | TRBJ2-1 | TRBV11-3 | TGTGCCAGCAGCTTAGACCCCGACTCCCACAATGAGCAGTTCTTC | CASSLDPDSHNEQFF
NA | NA | TRBJ2-7 | TRBV6-1 | TGTGCCAGCAGTGAAAGGGGGGGGACAGGTCTTTGGGAGCAGTACTTC | CASSERGGTGLWEQYF
NA | TRBD2 | TRBJ2-2 | TRBV4-2 | TGTGCCAGCAGCCCGGGACTAGCGACTTACACCGGGGAGCTGTTTTTT | CASSPGLATYTGELFF
NA | NA | TRBJ1-3 | TRBV7-2 | TGTGCCAGCAGCCTACAGGGAGTCGGAAACACCATATATTTT | CASSLQGVGNTIYF
NA | NA | TRBJ2-7 | TRBV7-2 | TGTGCCAGCAGCCTCTCCTACGAGCAGTACTTC | CASSLSYEQYF
once | NA | TRBJ2-7 | TRBV28 | TGTGCCAGCACAAGGTTAAAAGGACAGTCCTACGAGCAGTACTTC | CASTRLKGQSYEQYF
many | NA | TRBJ1-6 | TRBV11-2 | TGTGCCAGCAGCCTAGCGGGATCACCCCTCCACTTT | CASSLAGSPLHF
NA | NA | TRBJ2-7 | TRBV5-1 | TGCGCCAGCAGCTTGGACGGCTCCTACGAGCAGTACTTC | CASSLDGSYEQYF
NA | NA | TRBJ1-2 | TRBV28 | TGTGCCAGCAGTTTGGCCAGGCCGACTGGCTACACCTTC | CASSLARPTGYTF